This T cell receptor beta chain was identified during a study of early T cells in non-severe SARS-CoV-2 infection. Across the whole study: The authors sequenced bulk RNA from unsorted whole blood, leaving chains unpaired.

Study-wide points: The VDJdb matching leaned toward anti-spike CD8 responses and overlooked private and CD4 specificities.

The TCR library protocol attached unique molecular identifiers to the individual cDNA molecules. MiXCR, run by TCRdb on the 5' RACE reads, gives a single entry per CDR3 protein. The table lists some 30,000 distinct CDR3 sequences, 5.8% of them singletons. Trimming shortened V by 0 bases and J by 4 bases, and 7 bases separated the two germline ends. CDR1 is SGHDT and CDR2 is YYEEEE in the germline V gene. The CDR3 consists of 13 residues. This clonotype counts as medium-sized. What it binds is unknown. The sequenced material came from whole blood. The receptor comes from an adult who was a healthcare worker with PCR-confirmed SARS-CoV-2 infection or an uninfected control (not recorded which). The J gene is TRBJ1-2, the V gene TRBV5-6, with no clear D. Written as DNA, the CDR3 is TGTGCCAGCAGCTTGGCTTCAGTCTATGGCTACACCTTC. Protein: CASSLASVYGYTF. Combining the CDR3 with reference TRBV5-6 and TRBJ1-2 gives the whole variable domain DAGVTQSPTHLIKTRGQQVTLRCSPKSGHDTVSWYQQALGQGPQFIFQYYEEEERQRGNFPDRFSGHQFPNYSSELNVNALLLGDSALYLCASSLASVYGYTFGSGTRLTVV.